This T cell receptor (beta chain) was captured by sequencing in a study of OX40 agonist ivuxolimab in advanced cancers. Concerning the study at large: Ivuxolimab was a fully human IgG2 agonistic monoclonal antibody targeting the costimulatory receptor OX40 (CD134). Intravenous ivuxolimab was administered to patients every 2 weeks at six dose levels: 0.01, 0.1, 0.3, 1.5, 3 and 10 mg/kg. Among the roughly 50 dose-escalation patients, about 20 had hepatocellular carcinoma, roughly 15 melanoma, 9 renal cell carcinoma and 9 head and neck cancer. In the dose-escalation cohort, roughly 80% of patients were male, and the mean age was approximately 60 years, with a range of about 20 to 90. Patients were allowed to have had prior anti-PD-1, anti-PD-L1 or anti-CTLA-4 therapy, and around 41% of the dose-escalation patients had previously received checkpoint inhibitors. Partial responses were achieved by three dose-escalation patients, of whom one had hepatocellular carcinoma and two had cutaneous melanoma. The point of sequencing TCRbeta in the periphery was to test whether ivuxolimab changed TCR sequence diversity and drove clonal T-cell expansion. The paper describes the monotherapy dose-escalation part (N ≈ 51 patients) of the phase I trial of ivuxolimab. Overall results and qualifications from the work: Low levels of normalized T-cell clonal expansion were also shown by some nonresponding patients. At doses of 0.1 to 3.0 mg/kg, clonal expansion of both CD4+ and CD8+ blood T cells was observed from baseline to week 6. After ivuxolimab, expanded clones were on average more numerous among CD8+ T cells than among CD4+ T cells. In partial responders in the 0.1-3.0 mg/kg groups, normalized peripheral clonal expansion was found to be among the lowest, especially among CD8+ T cells. Antigen specificity was not determined for the clonally expanded peripheral T cells.

As for this clone: Its target antigen remains unknown. Base quality data are lacking; no much larger clone is found one base away.

V was cut back by 0 bases and J by 4 bases, leaving a gap of 15 bases between them. Taken from cysteine to phenylalanine, the CDR3 has 16 residues. The entry retains the CDR3 DNA only, 48 bases that are in frame from base 1. CDR1 is given as LNHDA and CDR2 as SQIVND, both from the germline V gene (reference sequence). Genomic DNA was extracted from sorted cells for sequencing of the TCRbeta CDR3 region. The immunoSEQ Assay was used to sequence the TCRbeta CDR3 regions. TCRdb carries this immuneACCESS record with in-frame sequences only. Its versions omit some clonotypes, under half of them owing to an unresolved V gene in the studies checked, with the rest unexplained. The sample has 80,000 to 90,000 clones on record, 80% to 90% of them singletons. Jointly, the top ten make up roughly 1.8% of the sample. The trial excluded patients who had a history of autoimmune disease or who were on systemic immunosuppression. Peripheral blood for TCR sequencing was collected from all dose cohorts at baseline, on cycle 4 day 1, and on cycle 7 day 1. Samples came from an open-label, multicenter, first-in-human phase I dose-escalation trial of ivuxolimab. Adults with locally advanced or metastatic melanoma, renal cell, hepatocellular, or head and neck squamous cell carcinoma were enrolled in the trial. Before TCR sequencing, CD4+ T cells and CD8+ T cells were sorted from peripheral blood as separate populations.

The clonotype originates from an adult with an advanced solid tumor such as melanoma, head and neck, liver or kidney cancer. The chain uses TRBV19 and TRBJ2-5, and TRBD1 may be the D gene, going by 6 matching bases. This sample comprised CD4+ or CD8+ T cells sorted from blood, obtained in a trial of the OX40 agonist ivuxolimab. Here is the DNA: TGTGCCAGTAGTATAGATCGTACAGGGTGGTTAGAGACCCAGTACTTC. The resulting protein is CASSIDRTGWLETQYF.